The 20 T cell receptor beta chains below were found in one sample sequenced in a study of Graves' ophthalmopathy and Graves' hyperthyroidism. Amplification from RNA transcripts yielded the TCR beta CDR3 regions. The workflow started with a first-round RT-PCR run with HTBI primers and then moved on to a second-round multiplex PCR. Each CDR3 protein gets one entry after TCRdb re-called the multiplex PCR reads with MiXCR. The sample shows more than 300,000 distinct CDR3 sequences, 15% to 17% of them seen only once. Input material: peripheral blood. The source of these receptors is a woman under 30 with stable Graves' hyperthyroidism.

This clonotype was found many times. The rearrangement links TRBV10-3 to TRBJ1-2; possible D gene TRBD1, 5 bases. Germline V gene lookup returns CDR1 ENHRY and CDR2 SYGVKD. This CDR3 contains 16 residues. V was pared by 0 bases and J by 8 bases, with 19 bases between. The CDR3 bases are TGTGCCATCAGTGAGTCGAGAGTCCGGGACCCTAGGGGCTACACCTTC. Amino acid sequence: CAISESRVRDPRGYTF.

There are many counts of this clonotype. J is TRBJ2-6 and V is TRBV9, with D unresolved. Germline lookup yields CDR1 SGDLS and CDR2 YYNGEE. The CDR3 is 12 amino acids. The V and J ends lost 10 bases and 4 bases respectively, with 9 bases between them. DNA for the CDR3: TGTGCCTCCAGAGCAGGGGCCAACGTCCTGACTTTC. This encodes CASRAGANVLTF. The entire variable domain, with the rest obtained from reference TRBV9 and TRBJ2-6, is as follows: DSGVTQTPKHLITATGQRVTLRCSPRSGDLSVYWYQQSLDQGLQFLIQYYNGEERAKGNILERFSAQQFPDLHSELNLSSLELGDSALYFCASRAGANVLTFGAGSRLTVL.

This clonotype occurred many times. The chain recombines TRBV6-2 or TRBV6-3 with TRBJ1-2; unclear D gene. This CDR3 is 14 amino acids long. Trimming took 2 bases from V and 4 from J, leaving 11 bases between them. CDR1 and CDR2 from the germline V gene are MNHEY and SVGEGT. This chain's CDR3 is CASSYRQLGYGYTF. In nucleotides, the CDR3 is TGTGCCAGCAGTTACCGCCAGCTAGGCTATGGCTACACCTTC.

Ten or more counts support this clonotype. This chain joins TRBV27 and TRBJ1-5; tentative D call: TRBD1 (6 bases). V lost 1 base to trimming and J lost 2 bases, with 9 bases between them. CDR3 length: 15 amino acids. The germline V gene has CDR1 MNHEY and CDR2 SMNVEV (reference sequence). The CDR3 DNA reads TGTGCCAGCAGTTTATATAACAGGGGCAATCAGCCCCAGCATTTT. Amino acid sequence: CASSLYNRGNQPQHF.

This clonotype was picked up a small number of times. It may be a read error: a sequence one base away is much more abundant. This chain connects TRBV6-1 to TRBJ1-2; D is unresolved. Germline CDR1 reads MNHNS; CDR2 reads SASEGT. This CDR3 is built from 14 residues. The CDR3: CAGSEKGPVYGYTF. The CDR3 coding sequence is TGTGCCGGCAGTGAAAAAGGACCGGTCTATGGCTACACCTTC.

The gene calls are TRBV6-2 or TRBV6-3 and TRBJ1-5, with D perhaps matching TRBD1 (5 bases). In germline, CDR1 is MNHEY, CDR2 SVGEGT. The V and J ends lost 6 bases and 0 bases respectively, with 9 bases between them. The CDR3 loop spans 14 amino acids. The DNA for the CDR3 is TGTGCCAGCAGGTCAGGGAATAGCAATCAGCCCCAGCATTTT. This encodes CASRSGNSNQPQHF.

This clonotype was seen ten or more times. J is TRBJ1-1 and V is TRBV4-2; 9 bases fit TRBD1. The V gene end was trimmed by 1 base and the J gene end by 6 bases; junction bases not matched to a gene: 3. This CDR3 has 14 amino acids. The germline gives CDR1 LGHNA, CDR2 YNFKEQ. This chain's CDR3 is CASSQAQGAAEAFF. CDR3 DNA: TGTGCCAGCAGCCAAGCACAGGGGGCGGCTGAAGCTTTCTTT.

This clonotype was recorded a few times. Written as DNA, the CDR3 is TGTGCCAGCAGCGCCGGGGCCAGGGAGGATACCGGGGAGCTGTTTTTT. This translates into CASSAGAREDTGELFF. This sequence joins TRBV9 and TRBJ2-2; D perhaps matches TRBD2 (6 bases). V lost 3 bases, J lost 5 bases, and 17 bases lay in between. Germline CDR1 is SGDLS and CDR2 is YYNGEE. CDR3 length: 16 residues.

This clonotype came up many times. The CDR3 loop reads CASSLISGRGLSSYEQYF. The CDR3 DNA reads TGTGCCAGCAGTTTAATTTCCGGTCGAGGGTTAAGCTCCTACGAGCAGTACTTC. The genes are TRBV12-3 or TRBV12-4 and TRBJ2-7; maybe TRBD2 (5 bases). The CDR3 extends over 18 amino acids. The V gene lost 2 bases and the J gene lost 0 bases, with 20 bases spanning the gap.

At least ten counts were recorded for this clonotype. One base away lies a much larger clone, so this may be a sequencing read error. It is likely a read error, because the conserved phenylalanine at the end of the CDR3 is missing. This chain connects TRBV12-3 or TRBV12-4 to TRBJ2-5, with a possible D match to TRBD1 (5 bases). This CDR3 region has 13 residues. V was shortened by 1 base and J by 2 bases, with 5 bases between the two germline ends. This CDR3 reads CASSLGQQETQYL. In DNA form, the CDR3 reads TGTGCCAGCAGTTTAGGACAGCAAGAGACCCAGTACCTC.

The rearrangement links TRBV9 to TRBJ1-2; 7 nucleotides line up with TRBD1. Germline CDR1 SGDLS, CDR2 YYNGEE. This CDR3 has 15 residues. The V and J ends lost 2 bases and 3 bases, in that order; junction bases with no gene match: 7. The chain's CDR3 is CASSVRGDRDYGYTF. CDR3 nucleotide sequence: TGTGCCAGCAGCGTGAGGGGTGACAGGGACTATGGCTACACCTTC.

This clonotype was observed once. The J gene is TRBJ1-2, the V gene TRBV6-2 or TRBV6-3; D not resolved. This CDR3 comprises 15 residues. Germline values: CDR1 MNHEY, CDR2 SVGEGT. V lost 8 bases and J lost 5, with 21 bases in between. CDR3 in amino acids: CASELAANGLYGYTF. The CDR3, as DNA: TGTGCCAGCGAACTTGCGGCGAACGGTTTATATGGCTACACCTTC.

This clonotype was seen a handful of times. The CDR3 ends on some other residue instead of the conserved phenylalanine or tryptophan, so this is likely a read error. The V call is TRBV12-3 or TRBV12-4, the J call TRBJ2-2; D is possibly TRBD1 or TRBD2 (5 bases each). CDR3 length: 17 residues. Deletions cut 5 bases from V and 2 bases from J, with 18 bases between. CDR3 sequence (DNA): TGTGCCAGCAGTCCCATTACGGGGACCCGCAACACCGGGGAGCTGTTTCTT. It translates to CASSPITGTRNTGELFL.

This clonotype was seen a handful of times. The chain is built from TRBV5-1 and TRBJ1-2, with D tentatively TRBD1 (6 bases). The V gene's germline CDR1 is SGHRS and CDR2 YFSETQ. Trimming pared 1 base from V and 2 bases from J, leaving 15 bases between. There are 16 residues in the CDR3. Written as DNA, the CDR3 is TGCGCCAGCAGCTTGTTCGACAGAGGGGGGAACTATGGCTACACCTTC. Protein: CASSLFDRGGNYGYTF.

As for this clonotype: A much larger clone differs from this one at a single base, so this may be a read error. This chain joins TRBV27 and TRBJ1-2; D is perhaps TRBD1 (6 bases). The CDR3 contains 13 residues. CDR1 and CDR2 from the germline V gene are MNHEY and SMNVEV (reference sequence). The CDR3 coding sequence is TGTGCCAGCGGTTGGGGACAAAACTATGGCTACGCCTTC. Protein: CASGWGQNYGYAF.

At least ten counts were recorded for this clonotype. The V call is TRBV7-9, the J call TRBJ2-4, with 9 bases identical to TRBD1. The length of the CDR3 is 15 residues. Trimming took 5 bases from V and 6 from J; bases not matched to a gene: 8. Germline CDR1 reads SEHNR; CDR2 reads FQNEAQ (reference sequence). The CDR3 DNA reads as TGTGCCAGCAGCCTCCTGACAGGGGGGATAAACATTCAGTACTTC. Encoded protein: CASSLLTGGINIQYF. Variable domain in full (rest from reference TRBV7-9 and TRBJ2-4): DTGVSQNPRHKITKRGQNVTFRCDPISEHNRLYWYRQTLGQGPEFLTYFQNEAQLEKSRLLSDRFSAERPKGSFSTLEIQRTEQGDSAMYLCASSLLTGGINIQYFGAGTRLSVL.

This chain links TRBV19 with TRBJ1-2; D is unclear. CDR1 LNHDA and CDR2 SQIVND come from the germline V gene (reference sequence). The ends were cut back, 9 bases at V and 8 bases at J, with 19 bases in the middle. This CDR3 comprises 13 residues. This CDR3 reads CASSLLRSQGYTF. The CDR3, as DNA: TGTGCCAGCAGTTTATTAAGGTCACAGGGCTACACCTTC.

At least ten counts were recorded for this clonotype. The chain uses TRBV5-1 and TRBJ2-2; possibly TRBD1 for D (6 bases). The CDR3 sequence is 15 residues long. CDR1 and CDR2 (germline): SGHRS, YFSETQ. The germline V and J ends were trimmed by 1 base and 3 bases, with 10 bases remaining between them. As DNA, the CDR3 is TGCGCCAGCAGCTTGTCCAGGGGTGACACCGGGGAGCTGTTTTTT. Translating gives CASSLSRGDTGELFF.

This clonotype came up a few times. The J gene is TRBJ1-1, the V gene TRBV5-1; perhaps TRBD1 as D (5 bases). CDR3 length equals 15 residues. V shed 0 bases and J shed 0 bases, with 9 bases lying between them. Germline V CDR1 and CDR2: SGHRS, YFSETQ. The CDR3 reads CASSLGDGLNTEAFF. In nucleotides, the CDR3 is TGCGCCAGCAGCTTGGGGGACGGCCTGAACACTGAAGCTTTCTTT.

This clonotype came up many times. The chain couples TRBV5-1 to TRBJ1-1; D is undetermined. V lost 0 bases, J lost 7 bases, and 13 bases lay in between. The germline CDR1 and CDR2 sequences are SGHRS and YFSETQ. This CDR3 is 14 amino acids long. The CDR3 sequence: CASSLGEGAGEAFF. CDR3 bases: TGCGCCAGCAGCTTGGGCGAGGGTGCGGGTGAAGCTTTCTTT.